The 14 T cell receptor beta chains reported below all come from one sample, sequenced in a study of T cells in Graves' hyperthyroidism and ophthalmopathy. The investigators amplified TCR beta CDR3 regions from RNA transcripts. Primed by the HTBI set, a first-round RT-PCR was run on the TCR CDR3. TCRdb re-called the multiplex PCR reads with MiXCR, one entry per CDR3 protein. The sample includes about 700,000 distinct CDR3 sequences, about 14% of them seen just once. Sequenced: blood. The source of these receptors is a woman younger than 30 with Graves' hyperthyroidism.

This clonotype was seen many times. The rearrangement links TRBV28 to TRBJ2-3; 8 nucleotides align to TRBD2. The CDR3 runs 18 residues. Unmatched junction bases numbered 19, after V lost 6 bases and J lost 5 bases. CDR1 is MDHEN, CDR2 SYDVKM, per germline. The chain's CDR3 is CASRTPIGGAGAVDTQYF. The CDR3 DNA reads TGTGCCAGCAGAACCCCAATCGGGGGAGCGGGAGCCGTAGATACGCAGTATTTT.

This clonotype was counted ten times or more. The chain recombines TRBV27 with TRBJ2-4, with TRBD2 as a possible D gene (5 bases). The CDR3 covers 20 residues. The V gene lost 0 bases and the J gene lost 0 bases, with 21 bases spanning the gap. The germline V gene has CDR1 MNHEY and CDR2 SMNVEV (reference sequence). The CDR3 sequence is CASSLSRRGGTSLAKNIQYF. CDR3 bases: TGTGCCAGCAGTTTATCACGCCGTGGAGGAACAAGTCTAGCCAAAAACATTCAGTACTTC.

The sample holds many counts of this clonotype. The CDR3 DNA reads TGTGCCACCAGTGAAGGCAGTTACTCCTACAATGAGCAGTTCTTC. Residues: CATSEGSYSYNEQFF. This rearrangement joins TRBV24-1 to TRBJ2-1, with D hard to call. Germline V gene data show CDR1 as KGHDR and CDR2 as SFDVKD. The V end was cut by 4 bases, the J end by 0 bases, with 9 bases between. This CDR3 is built from 15 residues.

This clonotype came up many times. In DNA form, the CDR3 reads TGTGCCAGCAGCCGGGGGCTAGCGGGTGACGAGCAGTACTTC. It translates to CASSRGLAGDEQYF. This chain uses TRBV7-2 with TRBJ2-7; 8 bases align to TRBD2. The CDR3 runs 14 residues. The V segment lost 5 bases and the J segment 5 bases; nucleotides outside the gene matches: 8. Per the germline V gene, CDR1 is SGHTA and CDR2 is FQGNSA.

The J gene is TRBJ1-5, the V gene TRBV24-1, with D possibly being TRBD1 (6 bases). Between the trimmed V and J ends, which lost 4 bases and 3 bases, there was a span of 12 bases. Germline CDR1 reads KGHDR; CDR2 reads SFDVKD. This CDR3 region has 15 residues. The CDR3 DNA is TGTGCCACCAGTGACTCAGACAGGCCCAATCAGCCCCAGCATTTT. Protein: CATSDSDRPNQPQHF.

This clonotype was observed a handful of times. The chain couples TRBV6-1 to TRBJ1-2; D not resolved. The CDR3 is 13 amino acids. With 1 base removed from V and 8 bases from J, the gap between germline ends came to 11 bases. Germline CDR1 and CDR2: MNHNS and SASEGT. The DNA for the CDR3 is TGTGCCAGCAGTGAAGTTTCACGGTTGGGCTACACCTTC. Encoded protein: CASSEVSRLGYTF.

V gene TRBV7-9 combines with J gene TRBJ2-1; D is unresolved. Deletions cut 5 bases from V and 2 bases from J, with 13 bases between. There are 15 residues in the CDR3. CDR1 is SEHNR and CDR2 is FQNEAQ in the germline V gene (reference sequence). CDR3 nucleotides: TGTGCCAGCAGCCCCTCGGGTAGCACCTACAATGAGCAGTTCTTC. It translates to CASSPSGSTYNEQFF.

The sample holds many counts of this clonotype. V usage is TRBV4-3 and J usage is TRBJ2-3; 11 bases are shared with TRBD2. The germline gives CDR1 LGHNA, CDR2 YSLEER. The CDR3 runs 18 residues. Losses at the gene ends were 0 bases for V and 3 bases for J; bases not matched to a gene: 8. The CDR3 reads CASSQELATSGGTDTQYF. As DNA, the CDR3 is TGCGCCAGCAGCCAAGAACTTGCCACTAGCGGGGGAACAGATACGCAGTATTTT.

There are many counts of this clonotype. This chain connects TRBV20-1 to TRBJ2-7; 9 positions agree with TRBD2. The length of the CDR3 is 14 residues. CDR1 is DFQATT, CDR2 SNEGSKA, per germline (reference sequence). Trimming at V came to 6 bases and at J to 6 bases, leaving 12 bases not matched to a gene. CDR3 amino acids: CSAVVWREGSEQYF. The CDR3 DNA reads TGCAGTGCCGTGGTGTGGCGGGAGGGTTCCGAGCAGTACTTC.

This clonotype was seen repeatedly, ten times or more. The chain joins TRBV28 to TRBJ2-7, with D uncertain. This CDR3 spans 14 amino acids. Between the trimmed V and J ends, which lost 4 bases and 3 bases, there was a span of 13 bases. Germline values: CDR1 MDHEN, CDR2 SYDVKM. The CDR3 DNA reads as TGTGCCAGCAGTTCGGGCCACGAGAACTACGAGCAGTACTTC. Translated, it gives CASSSGHENYEQYF.

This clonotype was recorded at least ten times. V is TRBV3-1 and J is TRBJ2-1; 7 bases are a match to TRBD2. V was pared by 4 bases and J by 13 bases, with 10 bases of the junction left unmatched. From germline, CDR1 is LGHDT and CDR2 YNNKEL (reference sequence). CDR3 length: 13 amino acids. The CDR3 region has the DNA TGTGCCAGCAGCCGCGAGGGGCGGGAGAGCCAGTTCTTC. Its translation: CASSREGRESQFF.

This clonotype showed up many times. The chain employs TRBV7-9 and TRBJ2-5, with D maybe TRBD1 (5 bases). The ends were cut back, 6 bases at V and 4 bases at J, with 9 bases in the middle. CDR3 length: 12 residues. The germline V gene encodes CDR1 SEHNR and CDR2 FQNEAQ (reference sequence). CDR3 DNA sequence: TGTGCCAGCAGATACAGGAGAGAGACCCAGTACTTC. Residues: CASRYRRETQYF.

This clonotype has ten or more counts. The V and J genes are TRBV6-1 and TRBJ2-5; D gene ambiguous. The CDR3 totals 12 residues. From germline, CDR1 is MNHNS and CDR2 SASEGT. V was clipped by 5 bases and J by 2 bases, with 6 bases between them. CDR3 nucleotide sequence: TGTGCCAGCAGTTACGGGCAAGAGACCCAGTACTTC. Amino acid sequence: CASSYGQETQYF.

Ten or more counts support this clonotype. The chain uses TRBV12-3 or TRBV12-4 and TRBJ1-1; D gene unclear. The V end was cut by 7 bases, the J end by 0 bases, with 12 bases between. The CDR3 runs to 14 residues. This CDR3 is CASNAAGMNTEAFF. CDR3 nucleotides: TGTGCCAGCAATGCCGCGGGAATGAACACTGAAGCTTTCTTT.